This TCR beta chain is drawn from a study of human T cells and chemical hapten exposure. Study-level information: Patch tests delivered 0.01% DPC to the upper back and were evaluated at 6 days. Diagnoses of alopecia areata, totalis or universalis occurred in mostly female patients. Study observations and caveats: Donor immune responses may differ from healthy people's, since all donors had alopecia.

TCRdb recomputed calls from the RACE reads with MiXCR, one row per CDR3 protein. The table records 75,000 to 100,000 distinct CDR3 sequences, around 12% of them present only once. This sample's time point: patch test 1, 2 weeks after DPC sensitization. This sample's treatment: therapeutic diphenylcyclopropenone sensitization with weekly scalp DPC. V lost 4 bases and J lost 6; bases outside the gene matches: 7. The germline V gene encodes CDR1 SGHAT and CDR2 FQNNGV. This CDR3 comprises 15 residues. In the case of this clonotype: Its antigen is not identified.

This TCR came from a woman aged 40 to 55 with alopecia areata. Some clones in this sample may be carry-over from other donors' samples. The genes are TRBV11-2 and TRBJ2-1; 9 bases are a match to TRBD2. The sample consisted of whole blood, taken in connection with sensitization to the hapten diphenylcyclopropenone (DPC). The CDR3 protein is CASSSVSGRGNEQFF. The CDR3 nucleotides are TGTGCCAGCAGCTCCGTTAGCGGGAGAGGCAATGAGCAGTTCTTC.